Listed below are T cell receptor beta chains from one sample, sequenced in a study of OX40 agonist ivuxolimab in advanced cancers. TCRdb's copy holds only in-frame clones and misses some; the assay was immunoSEQ multiplex PCR. The table records about 15,000 clones, 82% of them present only once. Sequences were derived from CD4+ or CD8+ T cells sorted from blood, sampled in a trial of the OX40 agonist ivuxolimab. These receptors were collected from an adult with an advanced solid tumor such as melanoma, head and neck, liver or kidney cancer. The CDR3 runs from the conserved cysteine through the conserved F or W. The D gene is left open where the match is weak. The size field is filled for only some rows; it gives once, few, many or a size class.

CDR3 | DNA | D | V | size | J
CASSQEGFSYNEQFF | TGCGCCAGCAGCCAAGAGGGGTTTTCATACAATGAGCAGTTCTTC | NA | TRBV4-1 | NA | TRBJ2-1
CASSIDLGLAAFNEQFF | TGTGCCAGTAGTATAGATCTGGGACTAGCGGCGTTCAATGAGCAGTTCTTC | TRBD2 | TRBV19 | NA | TRBJ2-1
CASSGGRTEAFF | TGTGCCAGCAGCGGTGGGAGGACTGAAGCTTTCTTT | NA | TRBV6-1 | NA | TRBJ1-1
CASRGKLNYGYTF | TGTGCCAGCAGGGGGAAACTTAACTATGGCTACACCTTC | NA | TRBV6-1 | few | TRBJ1-2
CSVENIGAGTSGNYNEQFF | TGCAGCGTTGAAAACATCGGAGCCGGGACTAGCGGGAACTACAATGAGCAGTTCTTC | TRBD2 | TRBV29-1 | few | TRBJ2-1
CASSSQSGVFAGELFF | TGTGCCAGCAGCTCTCAATCAGGGGTGTTCGCCGGGGAGCTGTTTTTT | NA | TRBV7-2 | NA | TRBJ2-2
CASSHNTGNTDTQYF | TGTGCCAGCAGTCATAATACAGGGAATACAGATACGCAGTATTTT | NA | TRBV28 | NA | TRBJ2-3
CAVSNYYGYTF | TGTGCCGTATCTAATTACTATGGCTACACCTTC | NA | TRBV7-2 | NA | TRBJ1-2
CASSPVGTANTEAFF | TGTGCCAGCAGCCCAGTGGGGACAGCGAACACTGAAGCTTTCTTT | TRBD1 | TRBV9 | NA | TRBJ1-1
CASSIRAGPSEQYF | TGTGCCAGTAGTATCAGAGCAGGACCCTCCGAGCAGTACTTC | NA | TRBV19 | few | TRBJ2-7
CASSLAETQYF | TGTGCCAGCAGCTTAGCAGAGACCCAGTACTTC | NA | TRBV7-8 | NA | TRBJ2-5